This TCR beta chain appears in the sequencing data of a study of blood T cell repertoires in COVID-19. The overall study: The study drew acute and convalescent COVID-19 samples from the United States, Italy and Spain. PBMCs, B-cell-depleted T cells, or T cells were the source of the cDNA or gDNA that made up the material.

Original processing notes: Cell counts per sample came from amplifying reference gene primers. Data came from immunoSEQ multiplex PCR; TCRdb stores just in-frame clones and leaves some out. V, J and clone size were drawn from that table, and D and trimming were deduced from the DNA. Of approximately 170,000 clones listed, about four fifths are singletons. The germline gives CDR1 LGHDT, CDR2 YNNKEL (reference sequence). With V trimmed by 4 bases and J by 9 bases, 10 bases remained unmatched. This CDR3 comprises 16 residues. Sequencing was carried out using peripheral blood. V gene TRBV3-1 (or the pseudogene TRBV3-2) combines with J gene TRBJ2-1; 12 bases map to TRBD2. This TCR derives from a man between 65 and 85 years old who had recovered from COVID-19. The CDR3 sequence: CASSPGLLAGGSEQFF. In DNA form, the CDR3 reads TGTGCCAGCAGCCCAGGGCTCCTAGCGGGAGGGAGTGAGCAGTTCTTC.